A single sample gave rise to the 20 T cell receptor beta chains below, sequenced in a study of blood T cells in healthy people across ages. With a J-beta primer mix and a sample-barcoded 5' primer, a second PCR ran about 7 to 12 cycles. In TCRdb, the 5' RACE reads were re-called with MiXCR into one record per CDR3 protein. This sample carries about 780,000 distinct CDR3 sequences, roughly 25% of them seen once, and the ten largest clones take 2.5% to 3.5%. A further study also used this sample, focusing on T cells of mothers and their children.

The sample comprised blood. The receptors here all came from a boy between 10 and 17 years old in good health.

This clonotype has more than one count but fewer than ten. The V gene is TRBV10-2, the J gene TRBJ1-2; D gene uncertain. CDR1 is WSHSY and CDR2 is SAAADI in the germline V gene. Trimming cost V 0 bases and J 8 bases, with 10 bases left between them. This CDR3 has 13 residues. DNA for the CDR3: TGCGCCAGCAGTGAGTCGGGGTCGTGGGGCTACACCTTC. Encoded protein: CASSESGSWGYTF.

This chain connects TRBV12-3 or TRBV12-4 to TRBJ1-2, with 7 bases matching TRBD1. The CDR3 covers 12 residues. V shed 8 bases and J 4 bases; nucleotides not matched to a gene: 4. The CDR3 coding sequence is TGTGCCAGCGGCGACAGGGCCTATGGCTACACCTTC. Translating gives CASGDRAYGYTF.

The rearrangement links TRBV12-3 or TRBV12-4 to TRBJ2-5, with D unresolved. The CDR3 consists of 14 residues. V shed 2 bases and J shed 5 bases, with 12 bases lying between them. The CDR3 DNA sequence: TGTGCCAGCAGTTTATACCGGGCCCGGGAGACCCAGTACTTC. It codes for CASSLYRARETQYF.

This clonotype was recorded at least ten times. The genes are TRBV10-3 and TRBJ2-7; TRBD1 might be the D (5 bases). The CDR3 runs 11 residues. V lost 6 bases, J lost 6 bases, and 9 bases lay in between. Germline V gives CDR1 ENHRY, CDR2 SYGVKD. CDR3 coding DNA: TGTGCCATCAGGCAGGGCGGCGAGCAGTACTTC. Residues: CAIRQGGEQYF.

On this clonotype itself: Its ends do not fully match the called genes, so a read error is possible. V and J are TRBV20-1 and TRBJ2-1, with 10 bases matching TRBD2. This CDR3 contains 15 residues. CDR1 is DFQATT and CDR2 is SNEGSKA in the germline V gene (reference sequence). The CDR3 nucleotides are TGCAGTGCTAGTGTAGAGCGGGGGGGATACAATGGGCAGTTCTTC. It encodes CSASVERGGYNGQFF.

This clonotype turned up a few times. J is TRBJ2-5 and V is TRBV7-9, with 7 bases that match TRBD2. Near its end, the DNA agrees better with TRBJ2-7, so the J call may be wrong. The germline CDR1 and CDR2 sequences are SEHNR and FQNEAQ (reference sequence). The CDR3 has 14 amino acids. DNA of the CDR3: TGTGCCAGCAGAACCGGACCGGGGGGAGACGAGCAGTACTTC. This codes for CASRTGPGGDEQYF.

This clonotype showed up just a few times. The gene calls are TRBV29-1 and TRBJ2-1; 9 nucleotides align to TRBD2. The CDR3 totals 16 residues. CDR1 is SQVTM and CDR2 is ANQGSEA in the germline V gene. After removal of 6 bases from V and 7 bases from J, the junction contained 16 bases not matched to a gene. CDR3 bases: TGCAGCGTGGCCATTTCACCGGGACTAGCTGTTAATGAGCAGTTCTTC. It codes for CSVAISPGLAVNEQFF.

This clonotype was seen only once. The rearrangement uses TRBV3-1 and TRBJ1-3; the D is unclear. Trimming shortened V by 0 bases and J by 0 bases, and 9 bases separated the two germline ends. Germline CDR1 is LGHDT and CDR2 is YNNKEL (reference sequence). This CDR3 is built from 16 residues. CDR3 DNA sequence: TGTGCCAGCAGCCAAGAATTGGGAACCTCTGGAAACACCATATATTTT. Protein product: CASSQELGTSGNTIYF. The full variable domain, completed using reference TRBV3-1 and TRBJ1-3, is DTAVSQTPKYLVTQMGNDKSIKCEQNLGHDTMYWYKQDSKKFLKIMFSYNNKELIINETVPNRFSPKSPDKAHLNLHINSLELGDSAVYFCASSQELGTSGNTIYFGEGSWLTVV.

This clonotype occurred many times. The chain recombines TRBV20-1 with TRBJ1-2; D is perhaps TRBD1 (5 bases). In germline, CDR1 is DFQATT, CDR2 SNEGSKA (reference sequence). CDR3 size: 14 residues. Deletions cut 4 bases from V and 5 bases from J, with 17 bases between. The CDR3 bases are TGCAGTGCTATACGGCGCCCCGAGGGGTATGGCTACACCTTC. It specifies CSAIRRPEGYGYTF.

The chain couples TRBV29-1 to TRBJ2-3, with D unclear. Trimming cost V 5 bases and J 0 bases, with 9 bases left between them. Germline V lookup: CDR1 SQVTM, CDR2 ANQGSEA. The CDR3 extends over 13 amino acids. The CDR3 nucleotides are TGCAGCGTTTACATTTTTAGCACAGATACGCAGTATTTT. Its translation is CSVYIFSTDTQYF.

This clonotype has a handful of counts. CDR3 amino acids: CASSLASGGISSYEQYF. The CDR3 DNA reads TGTGCCAGCAGCTTAGCGTCGGGGGGAATAAGCTCCTACGAGCAGTACTTC. The V and J genes are TRBV7-9 and TRBJ2-5, with 7 bases lining up with TRBD2. The J call may be faulty, since TRBJ2-7 better matches the DNA end. CDR3 length: 17 residues. Per the germline V gene, CDR1 is SEHNR and CDR2 is FQNEAQ (reference sequence).

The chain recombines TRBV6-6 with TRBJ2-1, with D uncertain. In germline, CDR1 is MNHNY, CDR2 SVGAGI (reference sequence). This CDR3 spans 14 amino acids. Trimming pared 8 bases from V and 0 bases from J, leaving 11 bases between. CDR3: CASGEYSSYNEQFF. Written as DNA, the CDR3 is TGTGCCAGCGGGGAATATAGCTCCTACAATGAGCAGTTCTTC.

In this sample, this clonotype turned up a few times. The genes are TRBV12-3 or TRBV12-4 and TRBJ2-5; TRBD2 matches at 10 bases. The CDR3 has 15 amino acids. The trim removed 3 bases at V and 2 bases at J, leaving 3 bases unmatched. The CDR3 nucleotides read TGTGCCAGCAGTTTCCAGCGGGGGGGTCAAGAGACCCAGTACTTC. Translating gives CASSFQRGGQETQYF.

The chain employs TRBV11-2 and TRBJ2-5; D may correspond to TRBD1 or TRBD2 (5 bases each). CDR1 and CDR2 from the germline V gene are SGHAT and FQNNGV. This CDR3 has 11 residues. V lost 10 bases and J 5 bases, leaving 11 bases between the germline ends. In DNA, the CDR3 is TGTGCCACCAGATGGGGGGAGACCCAGTACTTC. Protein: CATRWGETQYF.

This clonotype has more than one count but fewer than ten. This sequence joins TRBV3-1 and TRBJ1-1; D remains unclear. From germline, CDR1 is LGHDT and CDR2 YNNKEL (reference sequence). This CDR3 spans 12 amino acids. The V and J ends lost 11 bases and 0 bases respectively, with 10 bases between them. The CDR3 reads CAAGRLNTEAFF. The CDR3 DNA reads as TGTGCCGCGGGCCGTCTGAACACTGAAGCTTTCTTT. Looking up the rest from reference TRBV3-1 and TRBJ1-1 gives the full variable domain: DTAVSQTPKYLVTQMGNDKSIKCEQNLGHDTMYWYKQDSKKFLKIMFSYNNKELIINETVPNRFSPKSPDKAHLNLHINSLELGDSAVYFCAAGRLNTEAFFGQGTRLTVV.

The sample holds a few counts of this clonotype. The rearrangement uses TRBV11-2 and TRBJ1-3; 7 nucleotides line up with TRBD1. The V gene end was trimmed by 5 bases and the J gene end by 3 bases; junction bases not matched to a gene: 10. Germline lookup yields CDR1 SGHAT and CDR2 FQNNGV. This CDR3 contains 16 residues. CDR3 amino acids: CASSRTGTEFGNTIYF. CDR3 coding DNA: TGTGCCAGCAGCCGAACCGGGACAGAATTTGGAAACACCATATATTTT.

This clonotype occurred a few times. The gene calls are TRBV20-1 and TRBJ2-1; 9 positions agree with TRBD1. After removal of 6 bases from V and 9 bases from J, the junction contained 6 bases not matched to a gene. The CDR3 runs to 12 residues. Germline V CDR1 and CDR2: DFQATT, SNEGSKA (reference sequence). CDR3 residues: CSAPGQGSEQFF. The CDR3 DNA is TGCAGTGCCCCCGGACAGGGGTCTGAGCAGTTCTTC.

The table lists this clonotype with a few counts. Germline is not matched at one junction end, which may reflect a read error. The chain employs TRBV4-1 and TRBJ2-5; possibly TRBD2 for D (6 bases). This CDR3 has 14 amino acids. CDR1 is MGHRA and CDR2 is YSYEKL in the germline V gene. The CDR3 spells CASSQGWRGETQYF. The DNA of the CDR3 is TGCGCCAGTAGCCAAGGGTGGAGGGGAGAGACCCAGTACTTC.

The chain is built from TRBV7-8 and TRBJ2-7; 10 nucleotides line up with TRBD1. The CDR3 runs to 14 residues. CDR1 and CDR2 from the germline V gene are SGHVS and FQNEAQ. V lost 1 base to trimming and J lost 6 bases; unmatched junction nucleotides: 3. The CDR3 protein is CASSLGQGASEQYF. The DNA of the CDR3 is TGTGCCAGCAGCTTAGGACAGGGGGCCAGCGAGCAGTACTTC.

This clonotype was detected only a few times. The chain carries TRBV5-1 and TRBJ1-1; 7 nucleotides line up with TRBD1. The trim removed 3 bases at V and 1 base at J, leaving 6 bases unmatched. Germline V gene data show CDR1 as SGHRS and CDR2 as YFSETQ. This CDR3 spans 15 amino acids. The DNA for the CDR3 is TGCGCCAGCAGCTCCCGGGAGGGGGCGAACACTGAAGCTTTCTTT. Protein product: CASSSREGANTEAFF.